This record concerns one TCR beta chain sequence. As processed by the authors: The authors estimated nucleated cell counts from reference gene primer amplification. Generated by immunoSEQ multiplex PCR, the TCRdb table keeps only in-frame clones and is missing some. V and J calls and clone size are given by that table; D and trimming were obtained from the DNA. The data contain 110,000 to 150,000 clones, around 82% of them singletons. The data stem from a study of blood T cell repertoires in COVID-19. The wider study: The United States, Italy and Spain provided the acute and convalescent COVID-19 samples.

There are 14 residues in the CDR3. The V end lost 1 base, the J end lost 6 bases, and 10 bases lay between the germline ends. CDR1 and CDR2 from the germline V gene are SGHTA and FQGNSA. This chain connects TRBV7-2 to TRBJ2-1; D unclear. This TCR came from a human donor in a cohort sampled during active COVID-19. Sample: peripheral blood. CDR3 nucleotide sequence: TGTGCCAGCAGCTTAGTTAGCACCGGCAATGAGCAGTTCTTC. It codes for CASSLVSTGNEQFF. Full variable domain (rest looked up from reference TRBV7-2 and TRBJ2-1): GAGVSQSPSNKVTEKGKDVELRCDPISGHTALYWYRQSLGQGLEFLIYFQGNSAPDKSGLPSDRFSAERTGGSVSTLTIQRTQQEDSAVYLCASSLVSTGNEQFFGPGTRLTVL.